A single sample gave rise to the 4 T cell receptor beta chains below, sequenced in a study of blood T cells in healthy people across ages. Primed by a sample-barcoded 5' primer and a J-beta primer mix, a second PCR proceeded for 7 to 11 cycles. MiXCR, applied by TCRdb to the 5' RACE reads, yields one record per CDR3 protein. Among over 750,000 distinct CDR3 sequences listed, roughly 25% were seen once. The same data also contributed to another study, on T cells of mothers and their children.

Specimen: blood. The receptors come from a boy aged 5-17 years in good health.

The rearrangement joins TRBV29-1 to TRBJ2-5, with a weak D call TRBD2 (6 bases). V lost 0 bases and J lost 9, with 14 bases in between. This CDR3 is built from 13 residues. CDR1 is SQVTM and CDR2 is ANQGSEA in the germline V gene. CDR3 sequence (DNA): TGCAGCGTTGAAGATTGGAAAGGGGAGGCCCAGTACTTC. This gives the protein CSVEDWKGEAQYF.

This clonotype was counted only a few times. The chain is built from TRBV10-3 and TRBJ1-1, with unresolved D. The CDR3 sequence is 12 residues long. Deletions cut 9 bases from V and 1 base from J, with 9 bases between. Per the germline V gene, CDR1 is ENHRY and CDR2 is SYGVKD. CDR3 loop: CAMASGNTEAFF. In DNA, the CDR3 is TGTGCCATGGCGTCAGGGAACACTGAAGCTTTCTTT.

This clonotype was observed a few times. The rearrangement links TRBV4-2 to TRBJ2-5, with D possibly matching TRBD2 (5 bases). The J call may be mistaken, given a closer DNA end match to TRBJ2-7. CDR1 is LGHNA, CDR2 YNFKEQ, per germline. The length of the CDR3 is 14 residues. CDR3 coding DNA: TGTGCCAGCAGCCAAGTGGGAGCCAACTACGAGCAGTACTTC. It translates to CASSQVGANYEQYF.

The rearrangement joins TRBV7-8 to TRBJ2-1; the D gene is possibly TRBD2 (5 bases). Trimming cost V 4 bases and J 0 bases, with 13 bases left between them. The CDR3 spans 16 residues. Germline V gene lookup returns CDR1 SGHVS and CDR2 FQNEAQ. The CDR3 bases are TGTGCCAGCAGCTACCCTCTGGGGAGCTCCTACAATGAGCAGTTCTTC. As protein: CASSYPLGSSYNEQFF.